This is a list of T cell receptor beta chains from one sample in a study of T cells after yellow fever vaccination. TCRdb re-called the 5' RACE reads with MiXCR, one entry per CDR3 protein. This sample carries more than 50,000 distinct CDR3 sequences, approximately 5.5% of them seen once, and the ten largest clones take 30% to 35%. This material consisted of PBMCs, either bulk or a sorted T-cell subset (CD4+, CD8+, memory, or dextramer-sorted; not recorded which), taken on the day of the yellow fever booster vaccination. The source is a man between 18 and 35 years old who received the YFV17D yellow fever vaccine. CDR3s include the opening cysteine and the closing phenylalanine or tryptophan. Each record gives: J gene, clone size, V gene, D gene, CDR3 DNA, CDR3 protein. A D gene is named only where the DNA matches it firmly. Clone size appears in some rows only: once, few, many, or a class for an expanded clone.

j_gene: TRBJ2-2; abundance: few; v_gene: TRBV4-1; d_gene: -; CDR3nt: TGCGCCAGCAGCCAAGAAGGTAGCCGTAAAATAGAGACCGGGGAGCTGTTTTTT; CDR3aa: CASSQEGSRKIETGELFF
j_gene: TRBJ2-5; abundance: -; v_gene: TRBV4-1; d_gene: TRBD2; CDR3nt: TGCGCCAGCAGCCAAGAGAGACTAGCCCCCCTCCAAGAGACCCAGTACTTC; CDR3aa: CASSQERLAPLQETQYF
j_gene: TRBJ1-1; abundance: few; v_gene: TRBV7-9; d_gene: TRBD1; CDR3nt: TGTGCCAGCAGAGGGGGACAGTTTATGAACACTGAAGCTTTCTTT; CDR3aa: CASRGGQFMNTEAFF
j_gene: TRBJ1-5; abundance: few; v_gene: TRBV12-3/TRBV12-4; d_gene: TRBD1; CDR3nt: TGTGCCAGCAGTCGAGGACAGGGGAATCGGCCCCAGCATTTT; CDR3aa: CASSRGQGNRPQHF
j_gene: TRBJ2-1; abundance: many; v_gene: TRBV7-6; d_gene: TRBD2; CDR3nt: TGTGCCAGCAGCTTAGTGGCGGGGGAGATCAATGAGCAGTTCTTC; CDR3aa: CASSLVAGEINEQFF
j_gene: TRBJ1-2; abundance: many; v_gene: TRBV5-6; d_gene: -; CDR3nt: TGTGCCAGCAGCTCGGCAGGGCCCCGCCGCTACACCTTC; CDR3aa: CASSSAGPRRYTF
j_gene: TRBJ2-7; abundance: -; v_gene: TRBV7-9; d_gene: -; CDR3nt: TGTGCCAGCAGCTTAGGGTCAGGGTACGAGCAGTACTTC; CDR3aa: CASSLGSGYEQYF
j_gene: TRBJ1-3; abundance: many; v_gene: TRBV7-2; d_gene: -; CDR3nt: TGTGCCAGCAGCTTAGTCGCCAACTCTGGAAACACCATATATTTT; CDR3aa: CASSLVANSGNTIYF
j_gene: TRBJ2-2; abundance: few; v_gene: TRBV4-3; d_gene: -; CDR3nt: TGCGCCAGCAGCCGCGACGGGGCCGGGGGCGGGGAGCTGTTTTTT; CDR3aa: CASSRDGAGGGELFF
j_gene: TRBJ2-1; abundance: few; v_gene: TRBV20-1; d_gene: -; CDR3nt: TGCAGTGCGGGGGGTGGACTTATCAATGAGCAGTTCTTC; CDR3aa: CSAGGGLINEQFF
j_gene: TRBJ2-5; abundance: many; v_gene: TRBV20-1; d_gene: TRBD1; CDR3nt: TGCAGTGCTAGAGGTCTGAGGGGGCGTGAGACCCAGTACTTC; CDR3aa: CSARGLRGRETQYF
j_gene: TRBJ2-5; abundance: few; v_gene: TRBV7-2; d_gene: -; CDR3nt: TGTGCCAGCAGCTTACCTAGCGAGGAGACCCAGTACTTC; CDR3aa: CASSLPSEETQYF
j_gene: TRBJ2-1; abundance: few; v_gene: TRBV5-1; d_gene: TRBD1; CDR3nt: TGCGCCAGCAGCTCGCCCGGGACAGGTGAGGAGCAGTTCTTC; CDR3aa: CASSSPGTGEEQFF